This T cell receptor beta chain was retrieved from a study of T cells in Graves' hyperthyroidism and ophthalmopathy. General study points: Separation of ophthalmopathy from stable hyperthyroidism was achieved by a 13 V-J model.

Patients were excluded for uncontrolled infection, other autoimmune disease, pregnancy or lactation. Clinical symptoms, serum thyroxine and TRAb, thyroid ultrasound and orbital computed tomography were used for the diagnoses. Note on this clonotype: The antigen is unknown.

Germline V gene lookup returns CDR1 SNHLY and CDR2 FYNNEI. The CDR3 runs 15 residues. The ends were cut back, 3 bases at V and 8 bases at J, with 19 bases in the middle. Using RNA transcripts as the source, TCR beta CDR3 regions were amplified. Initially, a first-round RT-PCR of the TCR CDR3 employed the HTBI primer set. One entry per CDR3 protein, called by TCRdb with MiXCR from the multiplex PCR reads. This sample has approximately 560,000 distinct CDR3 sequences, with about 45% found just once. This receptor was taken from a woman younger than 35 with Graves' hyperthyroidism. The chain carries TRBV2 and TRBJ2-5; D may be TRBD2 (6 bases). The specimen was peripheral blood or thyroid tissue (not recorded which). The DNA of the CDR3 is TGTGCCAGCAGTGAGAAGGTTAGCGGTTCGGGCACCCAGTACTTC. Translating gives CASSEKVSGSGTQYF.